This TCR beta chain was observed in a study of early T cells in non-severe SARS-CoV-2 infection. Ten or more counts support this clonotype. The CDR3 extends over 13 amino acids. Trimming cost V 1 base and J 4 bases, with 4 bases left between them. Looked up from germline, CDR1 is SEHNR and CDR2 is FQNEAQ (reference sequence). TCRdb itself ran the 5' RACE reads through MiXCR, one entry per CDR3 protein. The sample shows about 77,000 distinct CDR3 sequences, around a tenth of them seen only once. The sequenced sample consisted of whole blood. The receptor comes from an adult who was a healthcare worker with PCR-confirmed SARS-CoV-2 infection or an uninfected control (not recorded which). This sequence joins TRBV7-9 and TRBJ1-4; the D is unclear. The CDR3, as DNA: TGTGCCAGCAGCTTAGGTCATAATGAAAAACTGTTTTTT. This sequence encodes CASSLGHNEKLFF.